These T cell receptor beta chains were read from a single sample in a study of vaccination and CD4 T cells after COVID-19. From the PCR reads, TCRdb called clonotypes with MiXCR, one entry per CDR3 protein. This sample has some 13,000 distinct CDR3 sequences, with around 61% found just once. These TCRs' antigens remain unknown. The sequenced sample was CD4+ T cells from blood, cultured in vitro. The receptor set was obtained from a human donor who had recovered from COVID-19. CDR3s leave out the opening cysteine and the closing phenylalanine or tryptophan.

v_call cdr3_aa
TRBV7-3 ASSLMGGPGGELF
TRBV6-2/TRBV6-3 ASRARGRKAQY
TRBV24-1 ATRKGGRAGDTQY
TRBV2 ASSDRGEDTEAF
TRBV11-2 ASSLDDYPYNEQF
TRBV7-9 ASSSGLPETQY
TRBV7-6 ASSLGTSGNTIY
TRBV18 ASSPSTGDTSPLH
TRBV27 ASSLYTAAQDEQY
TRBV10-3 AISEGANYGYT
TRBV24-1 ATSDSRIQDTQY
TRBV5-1 ASSLTTGTEAF
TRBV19 ASSIAGTRTNTEAF
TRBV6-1 ASSEQRDTEAF
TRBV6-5 ASSYGGRAWEQY
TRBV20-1 SARTRFDTIY
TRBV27 ASSPDRGPWGTDTQY
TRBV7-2 ASSLVGLAGNEQF
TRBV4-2 ASSQDITRKNTEAF
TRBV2 ASSRDRTTDTQY
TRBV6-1 ASIFYRDSHRGEAF
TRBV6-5 ASSWDRDGNTIY
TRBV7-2 ASSPWDRPDSPLH
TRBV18 ASSPPSGGTYEQY
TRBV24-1 ATKQEAISPLH
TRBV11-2 ASSTQGYTEAF
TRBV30 AWSAQGIRNQPQH
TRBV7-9 ASSLFLDRDLLSGNTIY
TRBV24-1 ATSDLTSGREETQY
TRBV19 ASRLEGMNTEAF
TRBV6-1 ASSNPGLALQETQY
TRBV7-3 ASSWGTSGSEQF
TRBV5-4 ASSSPAGGRDTQY
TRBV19 ASHRSGNQPQH
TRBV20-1 SGSRGTGAGDT
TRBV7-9 ASSPQGLAGPYNEQF
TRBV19 ASSIITTGNTEAF
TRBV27 ASSPRTEGLADTQY
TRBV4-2 ASSQASLSQETQY
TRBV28 ASSFGTGSTEAF
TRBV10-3 AISEVRGKDQPQH
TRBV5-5 ASSLYPENTEAF